Detailed here is one T cell receptor (beta chain). TRB was amplified from around 0.25 ug of peripheral blood genomic DNA per sample. This entry belongs to a study of T cell clusters in autoimmune cytopenias. CDR1 and CDR2 (germline): LGHNA, YSLEER. CDR3 length equals 17 residues. TRB rearrangements were amplified by touch-down multiplex PCR with mixed TRB-A/B primers. For each CDR3 protein, TCRdb gives one entry from its re-call of the multiplex PCR reads, without DNA. This sample carries about 4,900 distinct CDR3 sequences, with approximately 15% going to the ten biggest clones. The data were also submitted as part of a second study, on T cell repertoires in aging, cancer and after chemotherapy. That source reports: In healthy donors, age-related TCR diversity loss mainly reflected lost richness. Across the chemotherapy interval, each cancer cohort showed higher median generation probability, suggesting thymic rebound.

This rearrangement joins TRBV4-3 to TRBJ2-3; TCRdb returns TRBD1, unconfirmable since there is no DNA. The sample consisted of peripheral blood. The clonotype was recovered from a human donor in good health. This CDR3 reads CASSQEKGGGPQDTQYF.